Listed here are 24 T cell receptor beta chains from one sample, sequenced in a study of blood T cell repertoires in COVID-19. Sequenced by immunoSEQ multiplex PCR; TCRdb stores in-frame clones only, minus some. The table has 150,000 to 200,000 clones, approximately 75% seen once; the top ten hold 11%. Sequenced input: peripheral blood. Source of these receptors: a human donor in a cohort sampled during active COVID-19.

The chain is built from TRBV6-5 and TRBJ2-7, with 8 bases fitting TRBD1. The germline gives CDR1 MNHEY, CDR2 SVGAGI. This CDR3 is built from 16 residues. V gave up 0 bases and J gave up 6 bases; unmatched junction bases: 10. DNA of the CDR3: TGTGCCAGCAGTTACTCCCTCGGACAGGGCTCGGGCGAGCAGTACTTC. It specifies CASSYSLGQGSGEQYF.

The rearrangement joins TRBV7-8 to TRBJ1-3; D is ambiguous. Germline lookup yields CDR1 SGHVS and CDR2 FQNEAQ. V dropped 5 bases and J dropped 0 bases, with 11 bases sitting between them. The CDR3 contains 15 residues. CDR3 loop: CASSPIQNSGNTIYF. The DNA for the CDR3 is TGTGCCAGCAGCCCAATCCAGAACTCTGGAAACACCATATATTTT.

The gene calls are TRBV5-5 and TRBJ2-2; D gene unclear. This CDR3 region has 11 residues. The V end lost 2 bases, the J end lost 7 bases, and 3 bases lay between the germline ends. Germline lookup yields CDR1 SGHKS and CDR2 YYEKEE (reference sequence). As DNA, the CDR3 is TGTGCCAGCAGCTTCGTCGGGGAGCTGTTTTTT. Translated: CASSFVGELFF.

This chain uses TRBV3-1 (or the pseudogene TRBV3-2) with TRBJ2-2, with TRBD2 as a possible D gene (6 bases). Trimming cost V 5 bases and J 6 bases, with 19 bases left between them. Germline V gene sequence: CDR1 LGHDT, CDR2 YNNKEL (reference sequence). CDR3 size: 16 residues. CDR3 nucleotides: TGTGCCAGCAGCAAATGGAGGGTATCGATCGCCGGGGAGCTGTTTTTT. It codes for CASSKWRVSIAGELFF.

The rearrangement uses TRBV19 and TRBJ1-1; no clear D gene. The germline V gene encodes CDR1 LNHDA and CDR2 SQIVND (reference sequence). The length of the CDR3 is 14 residues. The V and J ends lost 5 bases and 2 bases respectively, with 12 bases between them. In nucleotides, the CDR3 is TGTGCCAGTAGTTGGAGCAGCGCTAACACTGAAGCTTTCTTT. Translation gives CASSWSSANTEAFF. Drawing the rest from reference TRBV19 and TRBJ1-1, the complete variable domain is DGGITQSPKYLFRKEGQNVTLSCEQNLNHDAMYWYRQDPGQGLRLIYYSQIVNDFQKGDIAEGYSVSREKKESFPLTVTSAQKNPTAFYLCASSWSSANTEAFFGQGTRLTVV.

This chain joins TRBV4-3 and TRBJ1-4, with no clear D. V was shortened by 0 bases and J by 4 bases, with 12 bases between the two germline ends. This CDR3 has 16 amino acids. CDR1 and CDR2 (germline): LGHNA, YSLEER. DNA of the CDR3: TGCGCCAGCAGCCAAGATTGGGAGTCCCATAATGAAAAACTGTTTTTT. Protein sequence: CASSQDWESHNEKLFF.

This clone is a singleton in its sample. This chain uses TRBV7-2 with TRBJ2-7; a possible D gene is TRBD2 (6 bases). Trimming shortened V by 5 bases and J by 0 bases, and 11 bases separated the two germline ends. Germline loops: CDR1 SGHTA, CDR2 FQGNSA. The CDR3 length is 14 residues. CDR3 sequence reads: CASSGRGSSYEQYF. Here the CDR3 DNA reads TGTGCCAGCAGCGGGCGGGGTAGCTCCTACGAGCAGTACTTC.

The V call is TRBV30, the J call TRBJ1-1; maybe TRBD1 (6 bases). Germline values: CDR1 GTSNPN, CDR2 SVGIG (reference sequence). V was pared by 4 bases and J by 11 bases, with 14 bases between. This CDR3 spans 11 amino acids. The CDR3 DNA reads TGTGCCTGGATGAACAGGGCCCGGGCTTTCTTT. Its translation is CAWMNRARAFF.

This clone came up a few times. V and J are TRBV14 and TRBJ2-7, with a possible D match to TRBD1 (5 bases). The V end was cut by 1 base, the J end by 2 bases, with 9 bases between. CDR3 size: 14 residues. Germline V lookup: CDR1 SGHDN, CDR2 FVKESK. In DNA form, the CDR3 reads TGTGCCAGCAGCCAAGTAAGGGGTGCCTACGAGCAGTACTTC. It encodes CASSQVRGAYEQYF.

The chain carries TRBV2 and TRBJ2-1; TRBD2 aligns across 12 bases. Germline V gene lookup returns CDR1 SNHLY and CDR2 FYNNEI. Losses at the gene ends were 7 bases for V and 9 bases for J; bases not matched to a gene: 10. This CDR3 is 15 amino acids long. CDR3 protein: CASTSSGGALGEQFF. CDR3 DNA: TGTGCCAGCACTTCTAGCGGGGGGGCCTTGGGTGAGCAGTTCTTC.

This clone has more than one count but fewer than ten. The chain is built from TRBV11-2 and TRBJ2-1; 11 bases are shared with TRBD2. Per germline, CDR1 SGHAT and CDR2 FQNNGV. The V gene end was trimmed by 4 bases and the J gene end by 9 bases; junction bases not matched to a gene: 17. The CDR3 covers 18 residues. In nucleotides, the CDR3 is TGTGCCAGCAGCTCCCTTCTTCTACTAGCGGGAGATAAGAGTGAGCAGTTCTTC. The encoded protein is CASSSLLLLAGDKSEQFF.

This clone showed up just once. This sequence joins TRBV4-1 and TRBJ2-7; weak D call: TRBD2 (6 bases). Germline assignment: CDR1 MGHRA and CDR2 YSYEKL. The CDR3 covers 14 residues. Trimming took 1 base from V and 2 from J, leaving 9 bases between them. CDR3 DNA: TGCGCCAGCAGCCAAGCAACGGGGGCCTACGAGCAGTACTTC. Translated, it gives CASSQATGAYEQYF.

The chain uses TRBV7-9 and TRBJ2-7; 9 nucleotides match TRBD2. V lost 7 bases to trimming and J lost 6 bases; unmatched junction nucleotides: 13. The CDR3 loop spans 15 amino acids. Germline assignment: CDR1 SEHNR and CDR2 FQNEAQ (reference sequence). The CDR3 bases are TGTGCCAGCACACCCTGGGGGACTAGCTCGAGCGAGCAGTACTTC. Amino acid sequence: CASTPWGTSSSEQYF. The complete variable domain, with remaining parts taken from reference TRBV7-9 and TRBJ2-7, reads DTGVSQNPRHKITKRGQNVTFRCDPISEHNRLYWYRQTLGQGPEFLTYFQNEAQLEKSRLLSDRFSAERPKGSFSTLEIQRTEQGDSAMYLCASTPWGTSSSEQYFGPGTRLTVT.

The rearrangement links TRBV28 to TRBJ2-3, with D perhaps matching TRBD2 (6 bases). The V gene's germline CDR1 is MDHEN and CDR2 SYDVKM. The CDR3 spans 15 residues. Deletions cut 7 bases from V and 2 bases from J, with 16 bases between. Here the CDR3 DNA reads TGTGCCAGCACCCGTGGGGGGTCCCTCACAGATACGCAGTATTTT. As protein: CASTRGGSLTDTQYF.

This clone was detected ten times or more. The chain carries TRBV7-3 and TRBJ1-1, with a weak D call TRBD1 (5 bases). There are 15 residues in the CDR3. Between the trimmed V and J ends, which lost 5 bases and 4 bases, there was a span of 17 bases. Germline CDR1 SGHTA, CDR2 FQGTGA. CDR3 residues: CASSPTGGPGTEAFF. CDR3 DNA: TGTGCCAGCAGCCCCACCGGGGGTCCGGGCACTGAAGCTTTCTTT.

The rearrangement joins TRBV3-1 (or the pseudogene TRBV3-2) to TRBJ1-4; 8 nucleotides line up with TRBD1. The V segment lost 4 bases and the J segment 5 bases; nucleotides outside the gene matches: 6. In germline, CDR1 is LGHDT, CDR2 YNNKEL (reference sequence). This CDR3 spans 15 amino acids. CDR3 coding DNA: TGTGCCAGCAGCCGGCGGACAGGGACAAATGAAAAACTGTTTTTT. The encoded protein is CASSRRTGTNEKLFF.

The genes are TRBV27 and TRBJ2-3; 7 bases match TRBD2. The germline V gene has CDR1 MNHEY and CDR2 SMNVEV (reference sequence). The CDR3 has 20 residues. V gave up 3 bases and J gave up 2 bases; unmatched junction bases: 20. The CDR3 protein is CASSFTIPDLAEAPTDTQYF. The CDR3, as DNA: TGTGCCAGCAGTTTTACCATCCCCGATCTAGCGGAGGCCCCCACAGATACGCAGTATTTT.

In regard to this clone: At one end the junction does not follow the germline gene, possibly because of a read error. The chain carries TRBV4-3 and TRBJ2-3; perhaps TRBD1 as D (5 bases). This CDR3 is built from 16 residues. Germline V gene data show CDR1 as LGHNA and CDR2 as YSLEER. The CDR3 bases are TGCGCCAGCAGCCAAGAATCAGGGATGGGCACGGATACGCAGTATTTT. This gives the protein CASSQESGMGTDTQYF.

This clone was counted a few times. The V call is TRBV13, the J call TRBJ2-2; a possible D gene is TRBD2 (6 bases). CDR1 and CDR2 from the germline V gene are PRHDT and FYEKMQ (reference sequence). V was shortened by 4 bases and J by 8 bases, with 20 bases between the two germline ends. CDR3 length: 16 residues. CDR3 bases: TGTGCCAGCAGCTCCCTCGGTAGCGGAATGAGAGGGGAGCTGTTTTTT. The encoded protein is CASSSLGSGMRGELFF. The full variable domain, in which reference TRBV13 and TRBJ2-2 provide the parts outside the CDR3, is AAGVIQSPRHLIKEKRETATLKCYPIPRHDTVYWYQQGPGQDPQFLISFYEKMQSDKGSIPDRFSAQQFSDYHSELNMSSLELGDSALYFCASSSLGSGMRGELFFGEGSRLTVL.

A note on this clone: A read error may account for a junction end that differs from germline. This chain joins TRBV30 and TRBJ1-4, with TRBD1 matching 11 bases. The CDR3 has 15 amino acids. Looked up from germline, CDR1 is GTSNPN and CDR2 is SVGIG (reference sequence). The CDR3 DNA reads TGTGCCTGGAGTGTACCGGGGGACAGGGGGTTTCTTCCTAGATTT. Its protein is CAWSVPGDRGFLPRF. The full variable domain, rest sourced from reference TRBV30 and TRBJ1-4, is SQTIHQWPATLVQPVGSPLSLECTVEGTSNPNLYWYRQAAGRGLQLLFYSVGIGQISSEVPQNLSASRPQDRQFILSSKKLLLSDSGFYLCAWSVPGDRGFLPRFGSGTQLSVL.

This chain links TRBV28 with TRBJ1-2, with D possibly TRBD1 on 6 matching bases. Trimming removed 2 bases at V and 7 bases at J, with 14 bases between. The CDR3 runs to 14 residues. From germline, CDR1 is MDHEN and CDR2 SYDVKM. The CDR3: CASSLGGAMGGYTF. The CDR3 coding sequence is TGTGCCAGCAGTTTAGGGGGGGCTATGGGTGGCTACACCTTC.

The rearrangement uses TRBV24-1 and TRBJ2-3, with 11 bases identical to TRBD2. After removal of 3 bases from V and 4 bases from J, the junction contained 5 bases not matched to a gene. Germline loops: CDR1 KGHDR, CDR2 SFDVKD. The length of the CDR3 is 16 residues. The CDR3 DNA reads as TGTGCCACCAGTGATGCCCTAGCGGGAGGCCCAGATACGCAGTATTTT. The encoded protein is CATSDALAGGPDTQYF.

The rearrangement joins TRBV30 to TRBJ1-2; perhaps TRBD1 as D (6 bases). Germline CDR1 and CDR2: GTSNPN and SVGIG (reference sequence). This CDR3 region has 14 residues. Trimming pared 3 bases from V and 7 bases from J, leaving 18 bases between. CDR3 sequence: CAWSPLRGGAGYTF. The CDR3 nucleotides are TGTGCCTGGAGCCCTCTACGGGGGGGGGCTGGCTACACCTTC.

The rearrangement links TRBV7-8 to TRBJ2-6; 9 nucleotides agree with TRBD1. The CDR3 spans 18 residues. Germline CDR1 is SGHVS and CDR2 is FQNEAQ. V lost 3 bases and J lost 0; bases outside the gene matches: 6. The CDR3, as DNA: TGTGCCAGCAGCTTGACCTCGACAGGGGGCTCTGGGGCCAACGTCCTGACTTTC. Its translation: CASSLTSTGGSGANVLTF.